Shown below are 29 T cell receptor beta chains from a single sample sequenced in a study of blood T cell repertoires in COVID-19. This table comes from immunoSEQ multiplex PCR, and its TCRdb copy is limited to in-frame clones, with some not included. The table shows some 120,000 clones, with approximately 83% occurring only once. Specimen: peripheral blood. The receptors originated from a woman aged 50 to 60 who had recovered from COVID-19.

CDR3 protein: CASNQYNEQFF. The CDR3, as DNA: TGTGCCAGCAATCAATACAATGAGCAGTTCTTC. V and J are TRBV2 and TRBJ2-1; D remains ambiguous. This CDR3 spans 11 amino acids. V lost 7 bases to trimming and J lost 4 bases, with 5 bases between them. Looked up from germline, CDR1 is SNHLY and CDR2 is FYNNEI.

This clone was counted between two and nine times. This chain joins TRBV6-5 and TRBJ1-2; the match to TRBD1 covers 8 bases. CDR1 and CDR2 from the germline V gene are MNHEY and SVGAGI. This CDR3 comprises 15 residues. The V gene end was trimmed by 5 bases and the J gene end by 5 bases; junction bases not matched to a gene: 10. The CDR3 is CASSPKYRGVYGYTF. CDR3 bases: TGTGCCAGCAGTCCGAAATACAGGGGGGTGTATGGCTACACCTTC.

This clone was detected only a few times. The chain employs TRBV2 and TRBJ2-2; D gene uncertain. Germline V gene sequence: CDR1 SNHLY, CDR2 FYNNEI. V lost 5 bases and J 6 bases, leaving 7 bases between the germline ends. CDR3 length equals 12 residues. The CDR3 DNA is TGTGCCAGCAGTCCAGTTGCCGGGGAGCTGTTTTTT. It specifies CASSPVAGELFF.

V and J are TRBV3-1 (or the pseudogene TRBV3-2) and TRBJ1-6; 10 bases are shared with TRBD1. With V trimmed by 6 bases and J by 8 bases, 4 bases remained unmatched. Germline CDR1 LGHDT, CDR2 YNNKEL (reference sequence). CDR3 length: 14 amino acids. This CDR3 is CASRTGTGDSPLHF. In DNA form, the CDR3 reads TGTGCCAGCAGGACCGGGACAGGGGATTCACCCCTCCACTTT.

V usage is TRBV18 and J usage is TRBJ1-2; D remains ambiguous. Germline V lookup: CDR1 KGHSH, CDR2 LQKENI. V lost 0 bases and J 4 bases, leaving 6 bases between the germline ends. The CDR3 contains 13 residues. The CDR3 DNA sequence: TGTGCCAGCTCACCACCGTCCTTCTATGGCTACACCTTC. It translates to CASSPPSFYGYTF. Full variable domain (remainder filled in from reference TRBV18 and TRBJ1-2): NAGVMQNPRHLVRRRGQEARLRCSPMKGHSHVYWYRQLPEEGLKFMVYLQKENIIDESGMPKERFSAEFPKEGPSILRIQQVVRGDSAAYFCASSPPSFYGYTFGSGTRLTVV.

The chain uses TRBV27 and TRBJ2-1; weak D call: TRBD2 (5 bases). The CDR3 is made up of 17 amino acids. Germline V CDR1 and CDR2: MNHEY, SMNVEV (reference sequence). V dropped 5 bases and J dropped 0 bases, with 17 bases sitting between them. The CDR3, as DNA: TGTGCCAGCAGTCCCCCCCCGGGGTCAGACTCCTACAATGAGCAGTTCTTC. The encoded protein is CASSPPPGSDSYNEQFF.

This clone was seen a single time. The rearrangement joins TRBV11-2 to TRBJ1-3, with D possibly being TRBD1 (6 bases). With 6 bases removed from V and 0 bases from J, the gap between germline ends came to 24 bases. Germline lookup yields CDR1 SGHAT and CDR2 FQNNGV. The CDR3 loop spans 19 amino acids. The CDR3 DNA is TGTGCCAGCAGTCAACACCCAAGATCCACAGGGCCCTCTGGAAACACCATATATTTT. Translation gives CASSQHPRSTGPSGNTIYF.

The chain recombines TRBV5-1 with TRBJ1-4; D is perhaps TRBD1 (5 bases). The V end lost 4 bases, the J end lost 0 bases, and 13 bases lay between the germline ends. The CDR3 totals 16 residues. Germline V gives CDR1 SGHRS, CDR2 YFSETQ. CDR3 residues: CASSLDDRATNEKLFF. CDR3 coding DNA: TGCGCCAGCAGCCTCGACGACAGAGCAACTAATGAAAAACTGTTTTTT.

The chain carries TRBV30 and TRBJ1-2, with D unclear. Germline V gene data show CDR1 as GTSNPN and CDR2 as SVGIG (reference sequence). The CDR3 covers 12 residues. V gave up 2 bases and J gave up 6 bases, with 10 bases separating them. DNA of the CDR3: TGTGCCTGGAGTTTAGTAATTCATGGCTACACCTTC. Its translation is CAWSLVIHGYTF.

V gene TRBV4-3 combines with J gene TRBJ1-5; D may be TRBD1 (5 bases). Germline CDR1 LGHNA, CDR2 YSLEER. V was clipped by 1 base and J by 6 bases, with 7 bases between them. The CDR3 is 13 residues long. The CDR3 protein is CASSQGQGQPQHF. CDR3 coding DNA: TGCGCCAGCAGCCAAGGTCAGGGTCAGCCCCAGCATTTT.

The genes are TRBV7-9 and TRBJ1-1, with TRBD1 matching over 9 bases. The CDR3 contains 13 residues. V gave up 10 bases and J gave up 10 bases; unmatched junction bases: 13. Germline V lookup: CDR1 SEHNR, CDR2 FQNEAQ (reference sequence). The CDR3 protein is CATSNRGRRGAFF. In DNA, the CDR3 is TGTGCCACGAGTAACAGGGGGCGGAGGGGAGCTTTCTTT.

This clone appeared a single time. V is TRBV13 and J is TRBJ1-2; possible D gene TRBD1, 6 bases. The CDR3 sequence is 13 residues long. V gave up 5 bases and J gave up 4 bases, with 11 bases separating them. Germline lookup yields CDR1 PRHDT and CDR2 FYEKMQ (reference sequence). CDR3 coding DNA: TGTGCCAGCAGCAGCCTGGACAGCTATGGCTACACCTTC. Amino acids: CASSSLDSYGYTF.

The chain joins TRBV5-1 to TRBJ2-7, with 9 bases aligning to TRBD1. CDR3 length: 14 amino acids. Germline V CDR1 and CDR2: SGHRS, YFSETQ. The junction had 8 bases not matched to a gene; V was cut back by 4 bases and J by 6 bases. CDR3: CASSLGQGMGEQYF. CDR3 nucleotides: TGCGCCAGCAGCCTGGGACAGGGTATGGGCGAGCAGTACTTC.

This chain links TRBV6-5 with TRBJ1-2; TRBD1 might be the D (6 bases). CDR1 MNHEY and CDR2 SVGAGI come from the germline V gene. The CDR3 consists of 14 residues. V was trimmed by 5 bases and J by 0 bases, leaving 10 bases between them. The CDR3 sequence is CASSRDTANYGYTF. The DNA for the CDR3 is TGTGCCAGCAGTCGGGACACAGCTAACTATGGCTACACCTTC.

The chain is built from TRBV2 and TRBJ2-5; weak D call: TRBD1 (6 bases). Germline CDR1 is SNHLY and CDR2 is FYNNEI. Trimming stripped 3 bases from V and 7 bases from J, with 15 bases between. The CDR3 is made up of 14 amino acids. The CDR3 is CASSDVAARGTQYF. The CDR3 bases are TGTGCCAGCAGTGATGTTGCGGCCAGGGGGACCCAGTACTTC.

The chain links TRBV5-1 to TRBJ2-7, with D hard to call. From germline, CDR1 is SGHRS and CDR2 YFSETQ. CDR3 length: 12 residues. V dropped 5 bases and J dropped 6 bases, with 12 bases sitting between them. The chain's CDR3 is CASREMLGEQYF. The CDR3 DNA reads TGCGCCAGCAGGGAGATGCTCGGCGAGCAGTACTTC.

The chain has TRBV29-1 and TRBJ2-7; tentative D call: TRBD2 (7 bases). The CDR3 is 13 amino acids. Germline V CDR1 and CDR2: SQVTM, ANQGSEA. V was pared by 4 bases and J by 3 bases, with 13 bases between. The DNA of the CDR3 is TGCAGCGTTGGTGGGGGGGCTAACTACGAGCAGTACTTC. Encoded protein: CSVGGGANYEQYF.

This chain links TRBV11-1 with TRBJ1-1; no firm D call. The germline gives CDR1 SGHAT, CDR2 FQDESV (reference sequence). The V end lost 2 bases, the J end lost 5 bases, and 12 bases lay between the germline ends. The CDR3 extends over 14 amino acids. The CDR3 nucleotides read TGTGCCAGCAGCTTAATGGGAGTTTTGACTGAAGCTTTCTTT. Translated, it gives CASSLMGVLTEAFF.

This chain joins TRBV5-6 and TRBJ2-2, with TRBD2 as a possible D gene (6 bases). The V end was cut by 6 bases, the J end by 3 bases, with 21 bases between. From germline, CDR1 is SGHDT and CDR2 YYEEEE. The CDR3 is made up of 17 amino acids. The DNA of the CDR3 is TGTGCCAGCACCGAAACCCGGGACTTAGCGTACACCGGGGAGCTGTTTTTT. It codes for CASTETRDLAYTGELFF.

The chain has TRBV9 and TRBJ2-5; D is ambiguous. The germline CDR1 and CDR2 sequences are SGDLS and YYNGEE. CDR3 length: 13 residues. The V end lost 4 bases, the J end lost 4 bases, and 11 bases lay between the germline ends. The CDR3: CASSPRGGETQYF. The DNA of the CDR3 is TGTGCCAGCAGCCCCCGTGGCGGAGAGACCCAGTACTTC. Looking up the rest from reference TRBV9 and TRBJ2-5 gives the full variable domain: DSGVTQTPKHLITATGQRVTLRCSPRSGDLSVYWYQQSLDQGLQFLIQYYNGEERAKGNILERFSAQQFPDLHSELNLSSLELGDSALYFCASSPRGGETQYFGPGTRLLVL.

This clone was observed a handful of times. This probably arose from a read error, given a far larger clone one base away. The chain has TRBV6-5 and TRBJ1-1, with D possibly being TRBD1 (6 bases). The germline gives CDR1 MNHEY, CDR2 SVGAGI. The CDR3 is 13 residues long. V was cut by 5 bases and J by 1 base, with 8 bases left in between. CDR3 sequence (DNA): TGTGCCAGCAGTCTGACAGGGAACACTGAAGCTTTCTTT. Translating gives CASSLTGNTEAFF.

This chain links TRBV28 with TRBJ2-5; D is unclear. The V end lost 5 bases, the J end lost 7 bases, and 11 bases lay between the germline ends. The germline V gene encodes CDR1 MDHEN and CDR2 SYDVKM. CDR3 length: 12 residues. This CDR3 is CASSPPGRTQYF. In DNA form, the CDR3 reads TGTGCCAGCAGTCCCCCAGGTCGGACCCAGTACTTC.

This clone showed up just once. The J gene is TRBJ1-1, the V gene TRBV27; D is perhaps TRBD1 (5 bases). V was clipped by 8 bases and J by 4 bases, with 20 bases between them. The CDR3 totals 15 residues. Germline-derived CDR1 and CDR2 are MNHEY and SMNVEV (reference sequence). Here the CDR3 DNA reads TGTGCCAGCGCAGGGAGGGCAATGTCGAGCACTGAAGCTTTCTTT. This sequence encodes CASAGRAMSSTEAFF.

The V gene is TRBV7-2, the J gene TRBJ2-6, with D perhaps matching TRBD1 (6 bases). The CDR3 runs to 17 residues. Trimming left V 2 bases short and J 0 bases short, with 11 bases between. Germline V gene lookup returns CDR1 SGHTA and CDR2 FQGNSA. The CDR3 is CASSLQGSSSGANVLTF. The CDR3 DNA is TGTGCCAGCAGCTTACAGGGGTCGAGCTCTGGGGCCAACGTCCTGACTTTC.

This clone was counted a few times. This chain connects TRBV5-8 to TRBJ1-1, with D perhaps matching TRBD1 (6 bases). Per the germline V gene, CDR1 is SGHTS and CDR2 is YDEGEE. V dropped 4 bases and J dropped 3 bases, with 7 bases sitting between them. The CDR3 covers 12 residues. The CDR3 loop reads CASSTGYTEAFF. The CDR3 DNA reads TGTGCCAGCAGCACAGGGTACACTGAAGCTTTCTTT.

V is TRBV19 and J is TRBJ1-2; no clear D. Per germline, CDR1 LNHDA and CDR2 SQIVND (reference sequence). The length of the CDR3 is 14 residues. V lost 0 bases and J 2 bases, leaving 7 bases between the germline ends. The CDR3 is CASSIDPRNYGYTF. Written as DNA, the CDR3 is TGTGCCAGTAGTATAGACCCCAGGAACTATGGCTACACCTTC.

This sequence joins TRBV9 and TRBJ1-6; 7 bases map to TRBD1. This CDR3 is 16 amino acids long. The V gene end was trimmed by 2 bases and the J gene end by 7 bases; junction bases not matched to a gene: 9. The germline CDR1 and CDR2 sequences are SGDLS and YYNGEE. CDR3 loop: CASSVGLQGKNSPLHF. DNA for the CDR3: TGTGCCAGCAGCGTGGGGCTACAGGGGAAGAATTCACCCCTCCACTTT. Full variable domain (outside the CDR3, taken from reference TRBV9 and TRBJ1-6): DSGVTQTPKHLITATGQRVTLRCSPRSGDLSVYWYQQSLDQGLQFLIQYYNGEERAKGNILERFSAQQFPDLHSELNLSSLELGDSALYFCASSVGLQGKNSPLHFGNGTRLTVT.

This chain links TRBV19 with TRBJ2-1; TRBD2 aligns across 13 bases. V was pared by 5 bases and J by 9 bases, with 4 bases of the junction left unmatched. This CDR3 comprises 14 residues. Germline V gene lookup returns CDR1 LNHDA and CDR2 SQIVND (reference sequence). The CDR3 DNA reads TGTGCCAGTAGTCCCGGACTAGCGGGAGCTGAGCAGTTCTTC. It is translated as CASSPGLAGAEQFF.

The V call is TRBV7-8, the J call TRBJ2-5; 12 bases are shared with TRBD2. Germline lookup yields CDR1 SGHVS and CDR2 FQNEAQ. CDR3 size: 19 residues. V shed 1 base, J shed 5 bases, and the junction held 14 bases outside the gene matches. The CDR3 DNA sequence: TGTGCCAGCAGCTTAGTGCGACTAGCGGGAGACCGCCGGGGGGAGACCCAGTACTTC. This translates into CASSLVRLAGDRRGETQYF. The full variable domain, completed using reference TRBV7-8 and TRBJ2-5, is GAGVSQSPRYKVAKRGQDVALRCDPISGHVSLFWYQQALGQGPEFLTYFQNEAQLDKSGLPSDRFFAERPEGSVSTLKIQRTQQEDSAVYLCASSLVRLAGDRRGETQYFGPGTRLLVL.